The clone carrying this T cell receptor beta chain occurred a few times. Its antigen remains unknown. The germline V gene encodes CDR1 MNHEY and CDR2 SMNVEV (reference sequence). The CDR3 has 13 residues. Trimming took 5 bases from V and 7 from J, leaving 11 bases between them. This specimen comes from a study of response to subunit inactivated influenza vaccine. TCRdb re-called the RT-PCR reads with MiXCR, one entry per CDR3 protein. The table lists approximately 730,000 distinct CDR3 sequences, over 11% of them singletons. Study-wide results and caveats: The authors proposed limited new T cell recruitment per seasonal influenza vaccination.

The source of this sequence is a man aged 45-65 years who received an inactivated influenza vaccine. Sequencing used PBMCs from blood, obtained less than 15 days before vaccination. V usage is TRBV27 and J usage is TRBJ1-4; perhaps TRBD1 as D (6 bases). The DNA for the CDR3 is TGTGCCAGCAGTCCCGGGACACTTGAAAAACTGTTTTTT. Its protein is CASSPGTLEKLFF.